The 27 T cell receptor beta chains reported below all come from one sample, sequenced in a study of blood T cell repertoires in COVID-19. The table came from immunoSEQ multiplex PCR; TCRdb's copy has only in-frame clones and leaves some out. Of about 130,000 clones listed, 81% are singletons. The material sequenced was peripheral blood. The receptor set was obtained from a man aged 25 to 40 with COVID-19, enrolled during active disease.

DNA for the CDR3: TGTGCCAGCAGCCAAGAAATGTCAGGGATCGGCACTGAAGCTTTCTTT. Translation: CASSQEMSGIGTEAFF. The chain recombines TRBV4-2 with TRBJ1-1, with D perhaps TRBD1 (5 bases). V gave up 0 bases and J gave up 4 bases, with 15 bases separating them. CDR1 is LGHNA and CDR2 is YNFKEQ in the germline V gene. This CDR3 contains 16 residues.

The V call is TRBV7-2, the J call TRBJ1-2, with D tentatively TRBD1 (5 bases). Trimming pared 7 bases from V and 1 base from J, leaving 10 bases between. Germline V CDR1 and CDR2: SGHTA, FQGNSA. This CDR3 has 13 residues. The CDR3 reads CASTRGGNYGYTF. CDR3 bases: TGTGCCAGCACCCGGGGGGGTAACTATGGCTACACCTTC. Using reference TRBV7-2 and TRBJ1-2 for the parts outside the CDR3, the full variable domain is GAGVSQSPSNKVTEKGKDVELRCDPISGHTALYWYRQSLGQGLEFLIYFQGNSAPDKSGLPSDRFSAERTGGSVSTLTIQRTQQEDSAVYLCASTRGGNYGYTFGSGTRLTVV.

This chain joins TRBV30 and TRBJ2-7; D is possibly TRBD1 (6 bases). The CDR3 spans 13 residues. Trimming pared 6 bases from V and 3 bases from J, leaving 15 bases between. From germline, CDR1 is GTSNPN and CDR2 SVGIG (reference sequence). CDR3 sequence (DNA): TGTGCCTGCTCCCGGGACATAATCTACGAGCAGTACTTC. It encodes CACSRDIIYEQYF.

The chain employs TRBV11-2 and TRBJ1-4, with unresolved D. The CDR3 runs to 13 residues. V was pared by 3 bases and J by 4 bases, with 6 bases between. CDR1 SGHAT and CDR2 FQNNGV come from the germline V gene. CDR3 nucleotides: TGTGCCAGCAGCTTCGGACTTAATGAAAAACTGTTTTTT. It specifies CASSFGLNEKLFF.

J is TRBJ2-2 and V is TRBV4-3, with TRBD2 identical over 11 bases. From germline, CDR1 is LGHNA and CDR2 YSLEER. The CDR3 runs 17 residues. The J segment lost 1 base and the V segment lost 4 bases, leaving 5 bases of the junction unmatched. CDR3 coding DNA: TGCGCCAGCAGCCCCTCTGGACTAGCGGGGAACACCGGGGAGCTGTTTTTT. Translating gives CASSPSGLAGNTGELFF.

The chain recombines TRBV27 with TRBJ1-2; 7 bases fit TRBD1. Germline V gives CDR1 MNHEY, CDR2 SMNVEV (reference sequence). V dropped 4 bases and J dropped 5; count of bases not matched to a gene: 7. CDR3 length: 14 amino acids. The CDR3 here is CASSSHRGEYGYTF. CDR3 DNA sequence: TGTGCCAGCAGTTCTCACAGGGGAGAGTATGGCTACACCTTC.

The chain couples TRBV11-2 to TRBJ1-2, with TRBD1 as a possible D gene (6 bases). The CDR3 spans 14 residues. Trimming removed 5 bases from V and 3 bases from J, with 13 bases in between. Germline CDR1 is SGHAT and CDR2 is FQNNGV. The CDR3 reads CASSPRQAHYGYTF. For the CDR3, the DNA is TGTGCCAGCAGCCCCCGACAGGCCCACTATGGCTACACCTTC.

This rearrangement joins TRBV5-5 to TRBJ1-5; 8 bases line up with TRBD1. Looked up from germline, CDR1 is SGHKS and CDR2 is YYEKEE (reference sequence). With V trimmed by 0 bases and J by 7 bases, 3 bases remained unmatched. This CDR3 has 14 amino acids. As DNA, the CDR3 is TGTGCCAGCAGCTTGGGGACAGGGCGACAGCCCCAGCATTTT. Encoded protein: CASSLGTGRQPQHF. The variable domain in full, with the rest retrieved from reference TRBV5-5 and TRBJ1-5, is DAGVTQSPTHLIKTRGQQVTLRCSPISGHKSVSWYQQVLGQGPQFIFQYYEKEERGRGNFPDRFSARQFPNYSSELNVNALLLGDSALYLCASSLGTGRQPQHFGDGTRLSIL.

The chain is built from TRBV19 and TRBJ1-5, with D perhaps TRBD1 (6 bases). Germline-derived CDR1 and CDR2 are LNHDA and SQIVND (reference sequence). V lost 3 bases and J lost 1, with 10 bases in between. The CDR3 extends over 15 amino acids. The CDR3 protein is CASSISTGSNQPQHF. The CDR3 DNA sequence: TGTGCCAGTAGTATCTCGACAGGAAGCAATCAGCCCCAGCATTTT.

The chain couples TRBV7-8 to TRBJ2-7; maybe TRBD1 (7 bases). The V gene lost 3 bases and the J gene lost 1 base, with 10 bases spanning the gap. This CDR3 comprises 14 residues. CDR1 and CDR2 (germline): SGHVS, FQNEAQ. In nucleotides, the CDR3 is TGTGCCAGCAGCTTCGCAGGGGGGTCCTACGAGCAGTACTTC. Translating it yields CASSFAGGSYEQYF.

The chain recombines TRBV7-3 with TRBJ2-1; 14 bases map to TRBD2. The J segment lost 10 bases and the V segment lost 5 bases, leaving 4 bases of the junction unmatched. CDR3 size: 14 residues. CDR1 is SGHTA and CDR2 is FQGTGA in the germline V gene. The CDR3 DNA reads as TGTGCCAGCAGCCCTGGGACTAGCGGGGGAGAGCAGTTCTTC. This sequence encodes CASSPGTSGGEQFF.

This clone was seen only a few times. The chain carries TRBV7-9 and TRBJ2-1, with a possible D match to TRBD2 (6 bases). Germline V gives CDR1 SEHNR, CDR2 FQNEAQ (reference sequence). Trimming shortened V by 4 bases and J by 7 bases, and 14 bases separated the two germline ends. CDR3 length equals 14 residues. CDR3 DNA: TGTGCCAGCAGCTCGGAGGGTTCGTGGAATGAGCAGTTCTTC. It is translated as CASSSEGSWNEQFF. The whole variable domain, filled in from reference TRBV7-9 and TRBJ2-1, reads DTGVSQNPRHKITKRGQNVTFRCDPISEHNRLYWYRQTLGQGPEFLTYFQNEAQLEKSRLLSDRFSAERPKGSFSTLEIQRTEQGDSAMYLCASSSEGSWNEQFFGPGTRLTVL.

CDR3 coding DNA: TGTGCCAGCAGCTTAGGTGGGACAGGGAGTACCGGGGAGCTGTTTTTT. This encodes CASSLGGTGSTGELFF. The rearrangement joins TRBV7-6 to TRBJ2-2, with 9 bases aligning to TRBD1. This CDR3 has 16 amino acids. Germline V gene lookup returns CDR1 SGHVS and CDR2 FNYEAQ. V shed 1 base and J 5 bases; nucleotides not matched to a gene: 5.

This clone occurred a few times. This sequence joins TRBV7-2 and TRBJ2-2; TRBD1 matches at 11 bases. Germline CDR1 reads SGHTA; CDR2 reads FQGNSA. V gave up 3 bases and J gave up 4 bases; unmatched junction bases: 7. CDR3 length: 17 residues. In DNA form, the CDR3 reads TGTGCCAGCAGCTTGTTTCCCGGGACAGGGGGCACCGGGGAGCTGTTTTTT. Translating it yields CASSLFPGTGGTGELFF.

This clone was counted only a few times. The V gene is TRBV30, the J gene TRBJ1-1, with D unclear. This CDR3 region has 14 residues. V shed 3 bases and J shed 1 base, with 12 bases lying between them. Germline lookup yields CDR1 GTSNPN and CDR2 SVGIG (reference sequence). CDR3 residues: CAWSAGVQNTEAFF. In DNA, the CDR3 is TGTGCCTGGAGCGCCGGAGTTCAGAACACTGAAGCTTTCTTT. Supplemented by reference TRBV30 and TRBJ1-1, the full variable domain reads SQTIHQWPATLVQPVGSPLSLECTVEGTSNPNLYWYRQAAGRGLQLLFYSVGIGQISSEVPQNLSASRPQDRQFILSSKKLLLSDSGFYLCAWSAGVQNTEAFFGQGTRLTVV.

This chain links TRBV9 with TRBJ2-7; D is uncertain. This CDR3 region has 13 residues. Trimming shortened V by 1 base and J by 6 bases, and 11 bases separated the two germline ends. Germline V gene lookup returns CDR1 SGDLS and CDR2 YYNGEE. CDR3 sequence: CASSVRPRSEQYF. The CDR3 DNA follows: TGTGCCAGCAGCGTACGCCCCAGATCCGAGCAGTACTTC.

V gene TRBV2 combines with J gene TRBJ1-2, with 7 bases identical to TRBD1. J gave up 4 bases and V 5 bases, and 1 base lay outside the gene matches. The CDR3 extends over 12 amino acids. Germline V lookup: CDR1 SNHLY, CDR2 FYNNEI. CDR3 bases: TGTGCCAGCAGTCGGGACAGCTATGGCTACACCTTC. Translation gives CASSRDSYGYTF. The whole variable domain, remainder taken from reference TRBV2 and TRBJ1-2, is EPEVTQTPSHQVTQMGQEVILRCVPISNHLYFYWYRQILGQKVEFLVSFYNNEISEKSEIFDDQFSVERPDGSNFTLKIRSTKLEDSAMYFCASSRDSYGYTFGSGTRLTVV.

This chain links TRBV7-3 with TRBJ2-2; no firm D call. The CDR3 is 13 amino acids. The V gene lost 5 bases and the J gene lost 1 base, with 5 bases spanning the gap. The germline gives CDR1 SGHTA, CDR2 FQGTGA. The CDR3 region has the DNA TGTGCCAGCAGCCAGGTGAACACCGGGGAGCTGTTTTTT. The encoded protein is CASSQVNTGELFF.

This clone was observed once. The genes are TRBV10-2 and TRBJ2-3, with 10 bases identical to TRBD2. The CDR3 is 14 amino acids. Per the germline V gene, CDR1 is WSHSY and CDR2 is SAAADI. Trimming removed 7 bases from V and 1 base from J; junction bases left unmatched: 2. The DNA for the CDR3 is TGCGCCAGCATAGCGGGGGGTCGCACAGATACGCAGTATTTT. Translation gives CASIAGGRTDTQYF.

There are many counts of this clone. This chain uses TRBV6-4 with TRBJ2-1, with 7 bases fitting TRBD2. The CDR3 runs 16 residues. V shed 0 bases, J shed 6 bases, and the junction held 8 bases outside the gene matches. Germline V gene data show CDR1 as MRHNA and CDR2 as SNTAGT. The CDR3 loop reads CASSDSAGDVGNEQFF. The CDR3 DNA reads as TGTGCCAGCAGTGACTCTGCGGGAGACGTTGGCAATGAGCAGTTCTTC.

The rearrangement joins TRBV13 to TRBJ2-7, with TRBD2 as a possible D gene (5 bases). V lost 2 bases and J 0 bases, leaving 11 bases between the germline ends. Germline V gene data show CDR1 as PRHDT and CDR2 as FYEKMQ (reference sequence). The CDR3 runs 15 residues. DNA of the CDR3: TGTGCCAGCAGCTTATCACAGCGGAGCTCCTACGAGCAGTACTTC. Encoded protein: CASSLSQRSSYEQYF.

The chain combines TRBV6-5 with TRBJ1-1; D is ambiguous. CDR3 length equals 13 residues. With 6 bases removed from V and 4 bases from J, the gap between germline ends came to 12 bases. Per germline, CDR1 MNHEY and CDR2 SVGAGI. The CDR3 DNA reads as TGTGCCAGCAGACTAGAGCCTGGCACTGAAGCTTTCTTT. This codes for CASRLEPGTEAFF.

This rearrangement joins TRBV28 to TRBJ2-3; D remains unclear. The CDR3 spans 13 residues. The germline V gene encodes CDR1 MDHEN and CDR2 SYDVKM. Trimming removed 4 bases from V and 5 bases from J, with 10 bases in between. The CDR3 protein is CASSSEQLDTQYF. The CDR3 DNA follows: TGTGCCAGCAGTTCCGAACAATTAGATACGCAGTATTTT. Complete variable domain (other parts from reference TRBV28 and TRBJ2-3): DVKVTQSSRYLVKRTGEKVFLECVQDMDHENMFWYRQDPGLGLRLIYFSYDVKMKEKGDIPEGYSVSREKKERFSLILESASTNQTSMYLCASSSEQLDTQYFGPGTRLTVL.

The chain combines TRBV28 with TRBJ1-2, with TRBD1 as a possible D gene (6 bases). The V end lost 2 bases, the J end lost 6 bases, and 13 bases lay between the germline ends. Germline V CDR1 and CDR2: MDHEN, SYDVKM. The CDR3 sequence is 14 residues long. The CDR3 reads CASSLGGLYDGYTF. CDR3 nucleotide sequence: TGTGCCAGCAGTTTAGGGGGCCTCTATGATGGCTACACCTTC.

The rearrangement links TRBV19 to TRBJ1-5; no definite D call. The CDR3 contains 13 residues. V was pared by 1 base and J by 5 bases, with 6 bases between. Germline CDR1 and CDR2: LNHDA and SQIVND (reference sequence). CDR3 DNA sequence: TGTGCCAGTAGTATAGCAGACTATCAGCCCCAGCATTTT. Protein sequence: CASSIADYQPQHF.

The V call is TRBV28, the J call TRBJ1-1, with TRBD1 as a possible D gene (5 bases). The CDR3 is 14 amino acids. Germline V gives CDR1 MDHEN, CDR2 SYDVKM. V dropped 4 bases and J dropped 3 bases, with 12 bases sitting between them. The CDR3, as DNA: TGTGCCAGCAGTTCCGGGGGAGAGGACACTGAAGCTTTCTTT. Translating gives CASSSGGEDTEAFF.

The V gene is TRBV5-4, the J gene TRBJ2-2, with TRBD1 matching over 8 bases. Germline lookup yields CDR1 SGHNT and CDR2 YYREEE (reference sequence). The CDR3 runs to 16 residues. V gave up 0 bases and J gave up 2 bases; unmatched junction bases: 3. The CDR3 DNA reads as TGTGCCAGCAGCTTGGGGGACAGGAGTAACACCGGGGAGCTGTTTTTT. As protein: CASSLGDRSNTGELFF. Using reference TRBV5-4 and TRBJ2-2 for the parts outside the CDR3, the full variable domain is ETGVTQSPTHLIKTRGQQVTLRCSSQSGHNTVSWYQQALGQGPQFIFQYYREEENGRGNFPPRFSGLQFPNYSSELNVNALELDDSALYLCASSLGDRSNTGELFFGEGSRLTVL.